Below are 4 T cell receptor beta chains sequenced from a single sample in a study of Ad26.COV2.S vaccination and SARS-CoV-2 variants. Regarding treatment: roughly 20 received Ad26.COV2.S at low or high dose, single or two shots; 5 received placebo; per-sample allocation not given. Sampling was done on day 63 after the first vaccine or placebo injection. Libraries were prepared by immunoSEQ multiplex PCR; TCRdb keeps only in-frame clonotypes and omits some of them. Seen here are about 410,000 clones, approximately 86% observed once, and the top ten hold roughly 3.5%. The sequencing here drew on peripheral blood, taken in a trial of Ad26.COV2.S vaccine versus placebo. These receptors came from a person between 18 and 59 years old who received the Ad26.COV2.S COVID-19 vaccine or a placebo.

J is TRBJ1-2 and V is TRBV24-1, with D maybe TRBD1 (6 bases). V was shortened by 4 bases and J by 3 bases, with 17 bases between the two germline ends. From germline, CDR1 is KGHDR and CDR2 SFDVKD. CDR3 length: 16 amino acids. In nucleotides, the CDR3 is TGTGCCACCAGTGACCCCTCAGGGGACCACCACTATGGCTACACCTTC. This sequence encodes CATSDPSGDHHYGYTF.

This chain links TRBV6-6 with TRBJ2-7; D possibly corresponds to TRBD1 (5 bases). CDR1 MNHNY and CDR2 SVGAGI come from the germline V gene (reference sequence). Trimming removed 6 bases from V and 4 bases from J, with 13 bases in between. There are 13 residues in the CDR3. CDR3 loop: CASSKITGYEQYF. CDR3 DNA: TGTGCCAGCAGCAAGATAACAGGTTACGAGCAGTACTTC.

The rearrangement uses TRBV27 and TRBJ2-5; 8 bases align to TRBD2. The CDR3 spans 14 residues. The V gene's germline CDR1 is MNHEY and CDR2 SMNVEV (reference sequence). J gave up 4 bases and V 6 bases, and 7 bases lay outside the gene matches. This CDR3 reads CASRSTAGGETQYF. Here the CDR3 DNA reads TGTGCCAGCAGGTCAACCGCGGGGGGAGAGACCCAGTACTTC.

The V and J genes are TRBV12-3 or TRBV12-4 and TRBJ1-2; no reliable D call. V was trimmed by 8 bases and J by 6 bases, leaving 10 bases between them. This CDR3 contains 11 residues. CDR3 residues: CASGRAHGYTF. The CDR3 nucleotides are TGTGCCAGCGGAAGGGCCCATGGCTACACCTTC.